This T cell receptor (beta chain) was captured by sequencing in a study of blood T cell repertoires in COVID-19. Across the study: Symptom resolution, clearance, or two negative PCRs marked donors in Cohort 3 as recovered. Both acute and convalescent COVID-19 samples were obtained from the United States, Italy and Spain. Sources were T cells, B-cell-depleted T cells, or PBMCs; the material itself was cDNA or gDNA.

The germline CDR1 and CDR2 sequences are SGHVS and FQNEAQ. This CDR3 is built from 11 residues. Trimming took off 5 bases at V and 6 bases at J, with 5 bases between the two ends. Original processing methods: Estimates of nucleated cell counts were drawn from the amplification of reference gene primers. Assay used: immunoSEQ multiplex PCR; TCRdb lists only in-frame clones, some missing. The V and J calls and clone size are taken from that table; D and trimming were inferred from the DNA. Here the sample spans roughly 200,000 clones, roughly nine tenths being singletons. This clonotype was sampled from a woman between 40 and 50 years old in a cohort exposed to, infected with or recovered from COVID-19 (not recorded which). The rearrangement joins TRBV7-8 to TRBJ2-1; D gene ambiguous. The sample comprised PBMCs or T cells enriched from blood (not recorded which). CDR3 region: CASSHINEQFF. In nucleotides, the CDR3 is TGTGCCAGCAGCCACATCAATGAGCAGTTCTTC.